This section outlines one T cell receptor beta chain sequence together with its context. Its antigen is currently unknown. This sample is drawn from a study of cytotoxic CD8 clonotypes in ibrutinib-treated CLL. The wider study: Of the patients, 10 to 12 were relapsed/refractory, some 15 treatment-naive and 17 to 18 IGHV unmutated. By median 68 months, approximately twelve had progressed and roughly 15 stayed remitted; responses had been 2 complete and roughly 24 partial. Following treatment for a median roughly twelve months, range 6 to 36, response samples were then taken.

Sequencing was performed with immunoSEQ multiplex PCR; in TCRdb, only in-frame clones are kept and a portion is missing. The table lists fewer than 400,000 clones, roughly two thirds of them singletons. The study, taken as a whole, reports: Baseline clonality, higher than in age-matched healthy donors, tracked circulating CD8+ T-cell counts.

CDR1 and CDR2 from the germline V gene are SQVTM and ANQGSEA. The CDR3 is 15 amino acids. Trimming at V came to 4 bases and at J to 1 base, leaving 8 bases not matched to a gene. The clonotype was recovered from a human donor with chronic lymphocytic leukemia. The rearrangement uses TRBV29-1 and TRBJ2-7, with TRBD1 matching 9 bases. Sample: PBMCs, taken after 36 months of ibrutinib treatment. CDR3 sequence reads: CSVATPGQGSYEQYF. CDR3 in DNA: TGCAGCGTTGCGACTCCGGGACAGGGATCCTACGAGCAGTACTTC.